This T cell receptor (beta chain) was observed in a study of beta chain features in type 1 diabetes. The wider study: The study examined 90 million to 130 million sorted cells across all samples. Overall study results and limits: A pattern of fewer insertions and more deletions at VDJ junctions was seen in type 1 diabetes patients.

This CDR3 has 11 amino acids. V lost 2 bases, J lost 10 bases, and 6 bases lay in between. Germline CDR1 and CDR2: SEHNR and FQNEAQ (reference sequence). Note on this clone: The antigen remains unidentified.

Only one heparinised blood draw was taken per donor, and its volume averaged about 120 mL. Reverse transcription of all isolated RNA meant that expressed TCRB transcripts were sequenced. Some clones are missing from TCRdb's copy, which holds only in-frame ones; the method was immunoSEQ multiplex PCR. The data show a few hundred thousand clones, with over 11% seen just once and around 0.039% held by the top ten. Source material: naive CD4+ T cells from blood. The chain employs TRBV7-9 and TRBJ2-1; D is possibly TRBD1 (6 bases). This clonotype originated in a man between 25 and 39 years old in good health. CDR3 sequence (DNA): TGTGCCAGCAGCTTACAGGGGGAGCAGTTCTTC. This gives the protein CASSLQGEQFF.